Listed below are T cell receptor beta chains from one sample, sequenced in a study of post-analysis software for immune sequencing data. TCRdb reanalysed the PCR reads using MiXCR and keeps one entry per CDR3 protein. The sample carries about 500,000 distinct CDR3 sequences, roughly 45% recorded once. Sequencing input: blood. The receptors were gathered from a girl aged 10-17 years with multiple sclerosis. Each CDR3 is given with its conserved first and last residue. D genes are given only for firm matches. Expanded clones are given a class, and other clones once, few, many or no size at all.

CDR3aa | CDR3nt | d_gene | j_gene | v_gene | abundance
CASSPGLATSYEQYF | TGTGCCAGCAGCCCGGGACTAGCGACGTCCTACGAGCAGTACTTC | TRBD2 | TRBJ2-7 | TRBV11-1 | few
CASSLGTGLTLEAFF | TGTGCCAGCAGTTTAGGGACAGGCTTAACCCTTGAAGCTTTCTTT | TRBD1 | TRBJ1-1 | TRBV27 | .
CSARESLAGTDTQYF | TGCAGTGCTAGAGAGAGCCTAGCGGGAACAGATACGCAGTATTTT | TRBD2 | TRBJ2-3 | TRBV20-1 | few
CASSLTAGGRTDTQYF | TGTGCCAGCAGCTTAACGGCGGGAGGCCGAACAGATACGCAGTATTTT | TRBD2 | TRBJ2-3 | TRBV7-3 | .
CATSRGGGLAAAKNIQYF | TGTGCCACCAGCAGAGGGGGGGGACTAGCGGCAGCCAAAAACATTCAGTACTTC | TRBD2 | TRBJ2-4 | TRBV15 | few
CAITGQANTEAFF | TGTGCCATTACGGGACAGGCGAACACTGAAGCTTTCTTT | TRBD1 | TRBJ1-1 | TRBV7-9 | .
CAIKSPTDQETQYF | TGTGCCATCAAGTCCCCGACGGACCAAGAGACCCAGTACTTC | . | TRBJ2-5 | TRBV10-3 | once
CASSQEEAGRDEKLFF | TGTGCCAGCAGCCAAGAAGAGGCGGGGAGGGATGAAAAACTGTTTTTT | . | TRBJ1-4 | TRBV14 | .
CSALAAQETQYF | TGCAGTGCTTTAGCGGCCCAAGAGACCCAGTACTTC | . | TRBJ2-5 | TRBV20-1 | .
CASSPRGDGNTEAFF | TGTGCCAGCAGCCCACGGGGGGATGGGAACACTGAAGCTTTCTTT | . | TRBJ1-1 | TRBV13 | many
CASSQDRQAGGLDTQYF | TGCGCCAGCAGCCAAGATAGGCAGGCAGGGGGCCTAGATACGCAGTATTTT | TRBD1 | TRBJ2-3 | TRBV4-1 | .
CSASRLVNNEQFF | TGCAGTGCTTCCCGACTAGTAAACAATGAGCAGTTCTTC | . | TRBJ2-1 | TRBV20-1 | .
CATGPGKKQETQYF | TGCGCCACCGGACCGGGTAAAAAACAAGAGACCCAGTACTTC | . | TRBJ2-5 | TRBV5-1 | .
CSARGRATGASVLTF | TGCAGTGCTAGAGGAAGGGCGACTGGGGCCAGCGTCCTGACTTTC | . | TRBJ2-6 | TRBV20-1 | few
CSARTVQAIRDTQYF | TGCAGTGCTAGGACAGTTCAAGCAATCAGAGATACGCAGTATTTT | . | TRBJ2-3 | TRBV20-1 | .
CANRSEGQANTEAFF | TGTGCCAACAGAAGCGAAGGACAGGCGAACACTGAAGCTTTCTTT | TRBD1 | TRBJ1-1 | TRBV6-4 | .
CASSAPPHF | TGTGCCAGCAGCGCCCCCCCCCACTTT | . | TRBJ1-6 | TRBV9 | .
CASSPGLAGKGEETQYF | TGTGCCAGCTCACCGGGACTAGCGGGAAAAGGGGAAGAGACCCAGTACTTC | TRBD2 | TRBJ2-5 | TRBV18 | few
CSAEDRARFEQYF | TGCAGCGCGGAGGACAGGGCCAGGTTCGAGCAGTACTTC | TRBD1 | TRBJ2-7 | TRBV29-1 | .
CAGSLERDSRYNERFF | TGCGCCGGCAGCCTTGAGCGGGACTCCCGGTACAATGAGCGGTTCTTC | TRBD2 | TRBJ2-1 | TRBV5-1 | .
CSAGGTSGSLSTDTQYF | TGCAGCGCTGGCGGGACTAGCGGGAGCCTTAGCACAGATACGCAGTATTTT | TRBD2 | TRBJ2-3 | TRBV29-1 | .
CASSQEAGASYEQYF | TGCGCCAGCAGCCAAGAGGCGGGAGCGAGTTACGAGCAGTACTTC | TRBD2 | TRBJ2-7 | TRBV4-1 | few
CSGATSTDTQYF | TGCAGCGGCGCGACTAGCACAGATACGCAGTATTTT | . | TRBJ2-3 | TRBV29-1 | .
CASSLPGGEQYF | TGCGCCAGCAGCCTCCCCGGAGGCGAGCAGTACTTC | . | TRBJ2-7 | TRBV4-1 | few
CASSIRPDLSYNEQFF | TGCGCCAGCAGCATAAGACCTGACCTCTCCTACAATGAGCAGTTCTTC | . | TRBJ2-1 | TRBV5-1 | few
CASSQESLPGQVFSGANVLTF | TGTGCCAGCAGCCAGGAAAGCCTACCGGGACAGGTATTCTCTGGGGCCAACGTCCTGACTTTC | TRBD1 | TRBJ2-6 | TRBV4-2 | .
CASSLVLAEGPSGANVLTF | TGCGCCAGCAGCTTGGTTCTAGCGGAGGGCCCCTCTGGGGCCAACGTCCTGACTTTC | TRBD2 | TRBJ2-6 | TRBV5-1 | few
CSAPLLPSSYNEQFF | TGCAGCGCCCCCCTCCTCCCGAGCTCCTACAATGAGCAGTTCTTC | . | TRBJ2-1 | TRBV29-1 | many
CASSWTFSAGQPQHF | TGTGCCAGCAGTTGGACCTTCTCAGCGGGTCAGCCCCAGCATTTT | . | TRBJ1-5 | TRBV27 | .
CASSSPGQGAHEQYF | TGTGCCAGCAGTTCACCGGGACAGGGGGCCCACGAGCAGTACTTC | TRBD1 | TRBJ2-7 | TRBV28 | few
CASSNLQGEAGTSGIEQYF | TGTGCCAGCAGCAATTTACAGGGGGAAGCCGGGACTAGCGGGATCGAGCAGTACTTC | . | TRBJ2-7 | TRBV21-1 | .
CASSLSTGGLSYEQYF | TGTGCCAGCAGTTTATCTACAGGGGGCCTCTCCTACGAGCAGTACTTC | TRBD1 | TRBJ2-7 | TRBV28 | .
CASSSSGSRGYGYTF | TGTGCCAGCAGCTCTTCAGGGTCTCGGGGCTATGGCTACACCTTC | . | TRBJ1-2 | TRBV7-9 | .
CASSLGGQRTYEQYF | TGTGCCAGCAGCCTTGGTGGGCAGAGAACCTACGAGCAGTACTTC | . | TRBJ2-7 | TRBV5-6 | .
CASSQAAEQYF | TGTGCCAGCAGCCAAGCGGCCGAGCAGTACTTC | . | TRBJ2-7 | TRBV3-1 | .
CASSATSEPVADEQFF | TGTGCCAGCAGTGCGACCAGCGAGCCTGTGGCTGATGAGCAGTTCTTC | . | TRBJ2-1 | TRBV2 | .
CASSEQPGQGSYEQYF | TGTGCCAGCAGTGAGCAGCCGGGACAGGGGTCTTACGAGCAGTACTTC | TRBD1 | TRBJ2-7 | TRBV27 | .
CASSSRGLPYEQYF | TGTGCCAGCAGTAGCAGGGGATTACCCTACGAGCAGTACTTC | . | TRBJ2-7 | TRBV28 | .
CASKEGTENQPQHF | TGTGCCAGCAAGGAGGGAACGGAGAATCAGCCCCAGCATTTT | . | TRBJ1-5 | TRBV28 | .
CASSPLAGGGEQYF | TGTGCCAGCAGCCCATTAGCGGGAGGAGGGGAGCAGTACTTC | TRBD2 | TRBJ2-7 | TRBV27 | .
CSARDGDEQFF | TGCAGTGCTAGAGATGGAGATGAGCAGTTCTTC | . | TRBJ2-1 | TRBV20-1 | .